These T cell receptor beta chains were read from a single sample in a study of control samples from healthy donors and cancer patients. Clones were read by immunoSEQ multiplex PCR, and TCRdb kept only the in-frame ones, dropping some. The sample yields under 55,000 clones, roughly 80% seen once. Sequencing input: blood. The receptors were sampled from a man aged 65 to 85 in good health. CDR3s include the opening cysteine and the closing phenylalanine or tryptophan. Fields, in order: CDR3 DNA, CDR3 protein, J gene, clone size, V gene, D gene. A D gene is named only where the DNA matches it firmly. Some rows have no size entry. The others give once, few or many, or a class for an expanded clone.

cdr3_nt: TGCGCCAGCAGCGATGTAAGAACGAACACTGAAGCTTTCTTT
cdr3_aa: CASSDVRTNTEAFF
j_call: TRBJ1-1
clone_size: .
v_call: TRBV5-1
d_call: .

cdr3_nt: TGTGCCAGCAGGAAGGGGATCTACTACGAGCAGTACTTC
cdr3_aa: CASRKGIYYEQYF
j_call: TRBJ2-7
clone_size: once
v_call: TRBV6-5
d_call: .

cdr3_nt: TGTGCCAGTAGTCCACAGGGGGCGGGTGAAAAACTGTTTTTT
cdr3_aa: CASSPQGAGEKLFF
j_call: TRBJ1-4
clone_size: .
v_call: TRBV19
d_call: TRBD1

cdr3_nt: TGTGCCAGCAAGTCTGCCGATAGCACAGATACGCAGTATTTT
cdr3_aa: CASKSADSTDTQYF
j_call: TRBJ2-3
clone_size: few
v_call: TRBV2
d_call: .

cdr3_nt: TGTGCCAGCACGGAGACAGCGATCAATTCACCCCTCCACTTT
cdr3_aa: CASTETAINSPLHF
j_call: TRBJ1-6
clone_size: .
v_call: TRBV6-5
d_call: .

cdr3_nt: TGTGCCACGGCAGGGGTTTCGAATAACTATGGCTACACCTTC
cdr3_aa: CATAGVSNNYGYTF
j_call: TRBJ1-2
clone_size: .
v_call: TRBV10-3
d_call: .

cdr3_nt: TGTGCCAGCAGCATGGGACAGGACAATGAGCAGTTCTTC
cdr3_aa: CASSMGQDNEQFF
j_call: TRBJ2-1
clone_size: .
v_call: TRBV7-3
d_call: TRBD1

cdr3_nt: TGTGCCAGCAGTGGGCAGGGGCTCCAAGAGACCCAGTACTTC
cdr3_aa: CASSGQGLQETQYF
j_call: TRBJ2-5
clone_size: .
v_call: TRBV28
d_call: .

cdr3_nt: TGTGCCAGTAGTTCGGGGACAGGGGGCTTAGGGAATCAGCCCCAGCATTTT
cdr3_aa: CASSSGTGGLGNQPQHF
j_call: TRBJ1-5
clone_size: .
v_call: TRBV19
d_call: TRBD1

cdr3_nt: TGCGCCAGCAGTACCGCACCGGGGACAGAGACCCAGTACTTC
cdr3_aa: CASSTAPGTETQYF
j_call: TRBJ2-5
clone_size: .
v_call: TRBV5-1
d_call: .

cdr3_nt: TGTGCCTGGAGTTTTCTGGGGAGCTCCTATAATTCACCCCTCCACTTT
cdr3_aa: CAWSFLGSSYNSPLHF
j_call: TRBJ1-6
clone_size: .
v_call: TRBV30
d_call: .

cdr3_nt: TGTGCCAGCAGCTCAACGGGCGGTGGCTACACCTTC
cdr3_aa: CASSSTGGGYTF
j_call: TRBJ1-2
clone_size: .
v_call: TRBV7-2
d_call: .

cdr3_nt: TGTGCCAGCAGCTTCGACCCGACATCGGGCTCACCCCTCCACTTT
cdr3_aa: CASSFDPTSGSPLHF
j_call: TRBJ1-6
clone_size: once
v_call: TRBV5-5
d_call: .

cdr3_nt: TGCGCCAGCAGCTTGGAGGGCAGGGGGTTCACTGAAGCTTTCTTT
cdr3_aa: CASSLEGRGFTEAFF
j_call: TRBJ1-1
clone_size: .
v_call: TRBV5-1
d_call: TRBD1

cdr3_nt: TGTGCCAGCCGGCTGAGAGACTTAGATACGCAGTATTTT
cdr3_aa: CASRLRDLDTQYF
j_call: TRBJ2-3
clone_size: .
v_call: TRBV6-5
d_call: .

cdr3_nt: TGTGCCACCAGCGACGGACAGCTAAGTTCCAATCAGCCCCAGCATTTT
cdr3_aa: CATSDGQLSSNQPQHF
j_call: TRBJ1-5
clone_size: .
v_call: TRBV24-1
d_call: .

cdr3_nt: TGTGCCAGCAGTTTATTGGGGACAGGCACAGATACGCAGTATTTT
cdr3_aa: CASSLLGTGTDTQYF
j_call: TRBJ2-3
clone_size: .
v_call: TRBV27
d_call: TRBD1

cdr3_nt: TGTGCCAGCAGCCTACCTCCGGGACAGGGGTACACAGATACGCAGTATTTT
cdr3_aa: CASSLPPGQGYTDTQYF
j_call: TRBJ2-3
clone_size: once
v_call: TRBV7-9
d_call: TRBD1

cdr3_nt: TGTGCCAGCTCACCGGAGGGGCTCGGAAACACCATATATTTT
cdr3_aa: CASSPEGLGNTIYF
j_call: TRBJ1-3
clone_size: .
v_call: TRBV18
d_call: .

cdr3_nt: TGTGCCAGCTCAAGGGACGCTGAAGAGACCCAGTACTTC
cdr3_aa: CASSRDAEETQYF
j_call: TRBJ2-5
clone_size: few
v_call: TRBV18
d_call: .

cdr3_nt: TGCGCCAGCAGTGACCAGGACTATGGCTACACCTTC
cdr3_aa: CASSDQDYGYTF
j_call: TRBJ1-2
clone_size: .
v_call: TRBV10-2
d_call: .

cdr3_nt: TGTGCCAGCAGCTTCCAGGGTGGGGGCGGAGAGACCCAGTACTTC
cdr3_aa: CASSFQGGGGETQYF
j_call: TRBJ2-5
clone_size: .
v_call: TRBV5-4
d_call: .

cdr3_nt: TGTGCCAGCAGTGTTGACAGGCCAACAGATACGCAGTATTTT
cdr3_aa: CASSVDRPTDTQYF
j_call: TRBJ2-3
clone_size: .
v_call: TRBV2
d_call: .

cdr3_nt: TGTGCCAGCAGCCCTGGGTCAAGGTCAACTAATGAAAAACTGTTTTTT
cdr3_aa: CASSPGSRSTNEKLFF
j_call: TRBJ1-4
clone_size: .
v_call: TRBV7-8
d_call: .

cdr3_nt: TGTGCCAGCAGCTCCAGGGGGACTAATGAAAAACTGTTTTTT
cdr3_aa: CASSSRGTNEKLFF
j_call: TRBJ1-4
clone_size: .
v_call: TRBV5-8
d_call: TRBD1

cdr3_nt: TGTGCCAGCGGGGGAGGACTAGCGGGATCCGGGGAGCTGTTTTTT
cdr3_aa: CASGGGLAGSGELFF
j_call: TRBJ2-2
clone_size: .
v_call: TRBV5-8
d_call: TRBD2

cdr3_nt: TGTGCCAGCAGTTACAACGAGGAGGGCCCGGCTTTCTTT
cdr3_aa: CASSYNEEGPAFF
j_call: TRBJ1-1
clone_size: once
v_call: TRBV6-6
d_call: .

cdr3_nt: TGTGCCAGCACCACACAGGTGGTGGATTCACCCCTCCACTTT
cdr3_aa: CASTTQVVDSPLHF
j_call: TRBJ1-6
clone_size: few
v_call: TRBV7-9
d_call: .

cdr3_nt: TGTGCCAGCAACCCAACAGGGCCCCCGGGTGAGCAGTTCTTC
cdr3_aa: CASNPTGPPGEQFF
j_call: TRBJ2-1
clone_size: once
v_call: TRBV7-8
d_call: .

cdr3_nt: TGTGCCACCGGACTAGACACAGAGACCCAGTACTTC
cdr3_aa: CATGLDTETQYF
j_call: TRBJ2-5
clone_size: .
v_call: TRBV7-9
d_call: TRBD2

cdr3_nt: TGTGCCAGCAGGACGCTAGCGGGAGGGCGAAATGAGCAGTTCTTC
cdr3_aa: CASRTLAGGRNEQFF
j_call: TRBJ2-1
clone_size: once
v_call: TRBV6-5
d_call: TRBD2